Listed here are 2 T cell receptor beta chains from one sample, sequenced in a study of T cell repertoires in cytomegalovirus infection (dated 2019 in TCRdb). The reads were generated on an Illumina HiSeq 1500. TCRdb passed the public sequencing reads through fastp at Q25 and MiXCR, retaining productive beta sequences. Every distinct CDR3 protein forms one entry, paired with its most common genes and DNA. The table for this sample lists 450,000 to 600,000 distinct CDR3 sequences; about 11% of them were counted only once. Jointly, the top ten make up 10% of the sample. The source material was PBMCs. The receptors derive from a human donor in good health (CMV status not recorded). Some clones in this sample may be carry-over from other donors' samples.

This clonotype was found many times. The gene calls are TRBV19 and TRBJ1-1; 8 nucleotides match TRBD1. Germline CDR1 LNHDA, CDR2 SQIVND (reference sequence). J was trimmed by 5 bases and V by 3 bases; bases with no gene match: 5. This CDR3 region has 14 residues. The CDR3 DNA reads TGTGCCAGTAGTATGAGGACAGGGCCTACTGAAGCTTTCTTT. This gives the protein CASSMRTGPTEAFF.

This clonotype was recorded many times. V gene TRBV7-9 combines with J gene TRBJ2-1; D unresolved. Germline CDR1 reads SEHNR; CDR2 reads FQNEAQ (reference sequence). V lost 2 bases to trimming and J lost 8 bases, with 10 bases between them. CDR3 size: 13 residues. CDR3 sequence: CASSLIRGDEQFF. CDR3 in DNA: TGTGCCAGCAGCTTAATCCGTGGGGATGAGCAGTTCTTC.